This T cell receptor beta chain was identified during a study of CD8 T cells in ankylosing spondylitis. Study-wide points: Roughly eight highly homologous variants formed a TCR beta motif that appeared characteristic of ankylosing spondylitis blood. The study looked at matched synovial fluid samples from ankylosing spondylitis patients. Disease-linked clones were reported to be significantly enriched there. Disease-linked clones were found to be CD8+ and relatively rare in peripheral blood.

As for this clonotype: Its antigen is undetermined.

V lost 3 bases to trimming and J lost 4 bases; unmatched junction nucleotides: 8. Looked up from germline, CDR1 is SQVTM and CDR2 is ANQGSEA. The CDR3 runs 14 residues. Researchers built TCR beta libraries using quantitative 5'-RACE with molecular barcodes. TCRdb itself ran the 5' RACE reads through MiXCR, one entry per CDR3 protein. The repertoire has about 240,000 distinct CDR3 sequences, about 11% of them found once; the top ten carry approximately 6.6%. The rearrangement uses TRBV29-1 and TRBJ1-1, with 7 positions matching TRBD1. The clonotype was recovered from a male donor with ankylosing spondylitis or in good health (not recorded which). The sequenced sample was blood, either unsorted or a sorted T cell fraction (not recorded which). The CDR3 DNA reads as TGCAGCGTTGACCCTACGGGACAGATCACTGAAGCTTTCTTT. Translated: CSVDPTGQITEAFF.